The following is a TCR beta chain sequence with its context. Antigen specificity is unknown. This specimen belongs to a study of T cell responses to AZD1222 COVID-19 vaccine. Using immunoSEQ multiplex PCR, the repertoire was profiled, and TCRdb retains in-frame clones only, with some absent. This table holds 170,000 or so clones, approximately 90% found once. Germline loops: CDR1 KGHDR, CDR2 SFDVKD. This CDR3 has 15 residues. Trimming stripped 6 bases from V and 0 bases from J, with 14 bases between. Study-wide findings and caveats: Females made up more of the donors, who were largely white British, and clonal diversity may have come out too low. Spike-specific TCR breadth and depth rose after two AZD1222 doses. The study sampled repertoires only after the peak T cell response. Among spike-specific TCRs, nearly half reportedly target unmutated variant regions.

The receptor was isolated from an adult in good health. The V call is TRBV24-1, the J call TRBJ2-7; a possible D gene is TRBD1 (5 bases). Sequenced material: peripheral blood, taken on day 0 of AZD1222 vaccination. Here the CDR3 DNA reads TGTGCCACCAGTTCGAGCAGGGCGAGCTCCTACGAGCAGTACTTC. It codes for CATSSSRASSYEQYF.